Below are 28 T cell receptor beta chains sequenced from a single sample in a study of OX40 agonist ivuxolimab in advanced cancers. Sequencing was performed with immunoSEQ multiplex PCR; in TCRdb, only in-frame clones are kept and a portion is missing. The sample records about 100,000 clones, 85% to 90% being singletons. Specimen: CD4+ or CD8+ T cells sorted from blood, collected in a trial of the OX40 agonist ivuxolimab. The receptor set was obtained from an adult with an advanced solid tumor such as melanoma, head and neck, liver or kidney cancer.

This clone has just a few counts. The chain couples TRBV11-3 to TRBJ2-5; 7 bases map to TRBD1. Germline V lookup: CDR1 SGHNT, CDR2 YENEEA. Germline trimming cut 1 base from V and 5 bases from J; bases unmatched to any gene: 10. The CDR3 is made up of 16 amino acids. The CDR3 sequence is CASSLASPGGRETQYF. CDR3 in DNA: TGTGCCAGCAGCTTAGCCTCGCCAGGGGGTCGGGAGACCCAGTACTTC.

This sequence joins TRBV6-5 and TRBJ2-5; TRBD1 aligns across 10 bases. Germline lookup yields CDR1 MNHEY and CDR2 SVGAGI. V shed 6 bases, J shed 5 bases, and the junction held 6 bases outside the gene matches. The CDR3 runs 14 residues. Written as DNA, the CDR3 is TGTGCCAGCAGGCGGGACAGGGGCCCCGAGACCCAGTACTTC. Translated: CASRRDRGPETQYF.

The count of this clone is one. The rearrangement joins TRBV5-1 to TRBJ1-2; no reliable D call. The CDR3 has 14 residues. Trimming shortened V by 2 bases and J by 7 bases, and 15 bases separated the two germline ends. Germline loops: CDR1 SGHRS, CDR2 YFSETQ. The CDR3 nucleotides read TGCGCCAGCAGCTTTGACAACCCCGACCGTGGCTACACCTTC. This encodes CASSFDNPDRGYTF.

This clone was picked up one time. This chain joins TRBV15 and TRBJ1-2; a weak D match, TRBD1 (6 bases). The CDR3 extends over 16 amino acids. V lost 4 bases and J 0 bases, leaving 15 bases between the germline ends. Germline CDR1 and CDR2: LNHNV and YYDKDF (reference sequence). The CDR3 nucleotides are TGTGCCACCAGCAAGGGCGGGACACAGACTAACTATGGCTACACCTTC. Protein product: CATSKGGTQTNYGYTF.

On this clone: One end of the junction is discordant with germline, which a read error may explain. J is TRBJ2-7 and V is TRBV19; D unclear. CDR3 size: 14 residues. The germline CDR1 and CDR2 sequences are LNHDA and SQIVND (reference sequence). Here the CDR3 reads CASSMGADASYTHF. For the CDR3, the DNA is TGTGCCAGTAGTATGGGCGCGGACGCTTCCTATACCCACTTC.

The chain uses TRBV6-1 and TRBJ2-7, with D perhaps matching TRBD1 or TRBD2 (5 bases each). Trimming pared 4 bases from V and 0 bases from J, leaving 13 bases between. Germline V gives CDR1 MNHNS, CDR2 SASEGT. The CDR3 spans 15 residues. The CDR3 protein is CASSGGRSSSYEQYF. The CDR3 DNA follows: TGTGCCAGCAGTGGGGGACGGTCGAGCTCCTACGAGCAGTACTTC.

The rearrangement uses TRBV5-1 and TRBJ2-7, with D perhaps being TRBD1 or TRBD2 (5 bases each). This CDR3 is built from 14 residues. V lost 6 bases, J lost 4 bases, and 17 bases lay in between. Germline assignment: CDR1 SGHRS and CDR2 YFSETQ. CDR3 amino acids: CASTPMGTQYEQYF. The CDR3 DNA reads as TGCGCCAGCACCCCGATGGGGACCCAATACGAGCAGTACTTC.

The chain carries TRBV7-2 and TRBJ2-5; D is possibly TRBD1 (5 bases). The CDR3 is 16 residues long. V was trimmed by 5 bases and J by 4 bases, leaving 20 bases between them. The germline CDR1 and CDR2 sequences are SGHTA and FQGNSA. CDR3 sequence reads: CASSPPSTDLRETQYF. The CDR3 nucleotides are TGTGCCAGCAGCCCGCCATCGACAGACCTCCGAGAGACCCAGTACTTC.

The chain has TRBV7-2 and TRBJ2-3; 9 bases are shared with TRBD2. The V gene end was trimmed by 4 bases and the J gene end by 4 bases; junction bases not matched to a gene: 9. The germline gives CDR1 SGHTA, CDR2 FQGNSA. The CDR3 is 16 amino acids. This CDR3 reads CASSSNSGSLADTQYF. The DNA of the CDR3 is TGTGCCAGCAGCTCCAATAGCGGGAGCCTCGCAGATACGCAGTATTTT.

As to this clone: In the same sample, other DNA sequences code for this CDR3. The V call is TRBV15, the J call TRBJ1-2; D might be TRBD1 (5 bases). The CDR3 spans 16 residues. The germline V and J ends were trimmed by 0 bases and 4 bases, with 15 bases remaining between them. Germline V gene sequence: CDR1 LNHNV, CDR2 YYDKDF (reference sequence). CDR3: CATSRDVWGGIYGYTF. Written as DNA, the CDR3 is TGTGCCACCAGCAGAGATGTTTGGGGCGGAATCTATGGCTACACCTTC. Filled out from reference TRBV15 and TRBJ1-2, the complete variable domain reads DAMVIQNPRYQVTQFGKPVTLSCSQTLNHNVMYWYQQKSSQAPKLLFHYYDKDFNNEADTPDNFQSRRPNTSFCFLDIRSPGLGDTAMYLCATSRDVWGGIYGYTFGSGTRLTVV.

The chain uses TRBV7-9 and TRBJ2-5; 7 nucleotides line up with TRBD2. V shed 8 bases and J 7 bases; nucleotides not matched to a gene: 7. The CDR3 covers 12 residues. Germline assignment: CDR1 SEHNR and CDR2 FQNEAQ (reference sequence). CDR3 protein: CASGSGSGTQYF. The CDR3, as DNA: TGTGCCAGCGGTAGCGGGTCAGGGACCCAGTACTTC. Full variable domain (outside the CDR3, taken from reference TRBV7-9 and TRBJ2-5): DTGVSQNPRHKITKRGQNVTFRCDPISEHNRLYWYRQTLGQGPEFLTYFQNEAQLEKSRLLSDRFSAERPKGSFSTLEIQRTEQGDSAMYLCASGSGSGTQYFGPGTRLLVL.

The chain joins TRBV6-5 to TRBJ1-1; the D gene is possibly TRBD1 (5 bases). Germline lookup yields CDR1 MNHEY and CDR2 SVGAGI. V lost 0 bases, J lost 5 bases, and 10 bases lay in between. The CDR3 is made up of 14 amino acids. CDR3 in DNA: TGTGCCAGCAGTTACTCGAGGGGAGGGACTGAAGCTTTCTTT. Encoded protein: CASSYSRGGTEAFF.

The sample holds one count of this clone. This chain uses TRBV6-4 with TRBJ2-3; no firm D call. CDR1 and CDR2 from the germline V gene are MRHNA and SNTAGT. V shed 8 bases and J shed 0 bases, with 9 bases lying between them. The CDR3 runs 13 residues. The chain's CDR3 is CASGTTSTDTQYF. For the CDR3, the DNA is TGTGCCAGCGGTACGACTAGCACAGATACGCAGTATTTT.

The chain links TRBV29-1 to TRBJ2-5; D is uncertain. The J call could be wrong; TRBJ2-7 is a better fit for the DNA end. This CDR3 comprises 11 residues. The V gene's germline CDR1 is SQVTM and CDR2 ANQGSEA. In DNA, the CDR3 is TGCAGCGTTGGACGAGACTACGAGCAGTACTTC. Translated, it gives CSVGRDYEQYF.

V gene TRBV5-4 combines with J gene TRBJ2-7; a possible D gene is TRBD2 (6 bases). Germline values: CDR1 SGHNT, CDR2 YYREEE (reference sequence). CDR3 length: 14 amino acids. Trimming removed 1 base at V and 4 bases at J, with 12 bases between. DNA for the CDR3: TGTGCCAGCAGCTTGTCGGCTAGCGAATACGAGCAGTACTTC. Its translation is CASSLSASEYEQYF.

This clone is a singleton in its sample. The V call is TRBV27, the J call TRBJ1-6; 8 nucleotides line up with TRBD1. V shed 10 bases and J 8 bases; nucleotides not matched to a gene: 7. CDR1 and CDR2 (germline): MNHEY, SMNVEV (reference sequence). The CDR3 is 13 residues long. The CDR3: CAIGQGAHSPLHF. CDR3 nucleotide sequence: TGTGCCATCGGTCAGGGGGCGCATTCACCCCTCCACTTT.

This clone was seen only a few times. J is TRBJ2-7 and V is TRBV7-2; 15 nucleotides line up with TRBD2. The CDR3 totals 19 residues. J gave up 2 bases and V 4 bases, and 12 bases lay outside the gene matches. Germline V gene lookup returns CDR1 SGHTA and CDR2 FQGNSA. The CDR3 nucleotides are TGTGCCAGCAGCTCGCTCCCGGGACTAGCGGGGGGTCCCCCCTACGAGCAGTACTTC. The encoded protein is CASSSLPGLAGGPPYEQYF.

The gene calls are TRBV11-3 and TRBJ2-5, with D tentatively TRBD2 (6 bases). Germline assignment: CDR1 SGHNT and CDR2 YENEEA. The CDR3 consists of 17 residues. V was pared by 1 base and J by 0 bases, with 15 bases between. The CDR3 DNA sequence: TGTGCCAGCAGCTTAGGGGCGGGCGGCGGGGACCAAGAGACCCAGTACTTC. Amino acid sequence: CASSLGAGGGDQETQYF.

This clone is categorized as medium-sized. This sequence joins TRBV7-2 and TRBJ1-2, with D tentatively TRBD1 (5 bases). The CDR3 has 13 residues. Germline V CDR1 and CDR2: SGHTA, FQGNSA. V lost 3 bases and J 8 bases, leaving 13 bases between the germline ends. The CDR3 protein is CASSFIRAGGYTF. For the CDR3, the DNA is TGTGCCAGCAGCTTCATCAGGGCAGGGGGCTACACCTTC. Full variable domain (rest looked up from reference TRBV7-2 and TRBJ1-2): GAGVSQSPSNKVTEKGKDVELRCDPISGHTALYWYRQSLGQGLEFLIYFQGNSAPDKSGLPSDRFSAERTGGSVSTLTIQRTQQEDSAVYLCASSFIRAGGYTFGSGTRLTVV.

The chain recombines TRBV7-2 with TRBJ2-7; the D gene is possibly TRBD2 (6 bases). The germline gives CDR1 SGHTA, CDR2 FQGNSA. V lost 1 base and J lost 2, with 9 bases in between. CDR3 length equals 14 residues. CDR3 sequence (DNA): TGTGCCAGCAGCTTAGAGGCGGGAACCTACGAGCAGTACTTC. It specifies CASSLEAGTYEQYF.

The chain carries TRBV7-9 and TRBJ1-1, with D tentatively TRBD1 (5 bases). This CDR3 contains 13 residues. Germline CDR1 reads SEHNR; CDR2 reads FQNEAQ (reference sequence). V lost 2 bases to trimming and J lost 3 bases, with 7 bases between them. The CDR3 here is CASSLRGDTEAFF. Here the CDR3 DNA reads TGTGCCAGCAGCTTACGGGGGGACACTGAAGCTTTCTTT.

Concerning this clone itself: This sample also contains other DNA sequences that code for the same CDR3. The V call is TRBV7-2, the J call TRBJ2-7; 15 bases fit TRBD2. From germline, CDR1 is SGHTA and CDR2 FQGNSA. The CDR3 is 16 residues long. V trimming: 5 bases; J trimming: 3 bases; junction bases outside the gene matches: 5. CDR3 amino acids: CASSKGTSGRIYEQYF. In nucleotides, the CDR3 is TGTGCCAGCAGCAAGGGGACTAGCGGGAGGATCTACGAGCAGTACTTC.

This chain joins TRBV7-7 and TRBJ2-3, with D unresolved. The ends were cut back, 0 bases at V and 6 bases at J, with 7 bases in the middle. The CDR3 has 13 amino acids. The germline gives CDR1 SSHAT, CDR2 FNYEAQ (reference sequence). As DNA, the CDR3 is TGTGCCAGCAGCTTAGCGGCCGAGGATACGCAGTATTTT. It yields the protein CASSLAAEDTQYF. The whole variable domain, remainder taken from reference TRBV7-7 and TRBJ2-3, is GAGVSQSPRYKVTKRGQDVTLRCDPISSHATLYWYQQALGQGPEFLTYFNYEAQPDKSGLPSDRFSAERPEGSISTLTIQRTEQRDSAMYRCASSLAAEDTQYFGPGTRLTVL.

The V and J genes are TRBV7-9 and TRBJ1-1; 7 bases align to TRBD1. Per the germline V gene, CDR1 is SEHNR and CDR2 is FQNEAQ (reference sequence). After removal of 5 bases from V and 1 base from J, the junction contained 4 bases not matched to a gene. CDR3 length equals 14 residues. The CDR3 loop reads CASSTRQGNTEAFF. CDR3 coding DNA: TGTGCCAGCAGCACCAGACAGGGGAACACTGAAGCTTTCTTT. Using reference TRBV7-9 and TRBJ1-1 for the parts outside the CDR3, the full variable domain is DTGVSQNPRHKITKRGQNVTFRCDPISEHNRLYWYRQTLGQGPEFLTYFQNEAQLEKSRLLSDRFSAERPKGSFSTLEIQRTEQGDSAMYLCASSTRQGNTEAFFGQGTRLTVV.

This chain connects TRBV29-1 to TRBJ1-4, with a tentative D call TRBD1 (5 bases). The germline V and J ends were trimmed by 3 bases and 8 bases, with 16 bases remaining between them. Germline V lookup: CDR1 SQVTM, CDR2 ANQGSEA. The CDR3 contains 14 residues. CDR3: CSVDKEGLGEKLFF. For the CDR3, the DNA is TGCAGCGTTGATAAAGAGGGACTCGGGGAAAAACTGTTTTTT.

The chain joins TRBV10-1 to TRBJ1-1; D may be TRBD1 (5 bases). Germline V gene data show CDR1 as WNHNN and CDR2 as SYGVQD (reference sequence). Trimming pared 2 bases from V and 0 bases from J, leaving 13 bases between. CDR3 length equals 16 residues. Written as DNA, the CDR3 is TGCGCCAGCAGTGAGACCTCCGGGACGGTGAACACTGAAGCTTTCTTT. The encoded protein is CASSETSGTVNTEAFF.

The V and J genes are TRBV15 and TRBJ2-1; 13 bases line up with TRBD2. After removal of 2 bases from V and 8 bases from J, the junction contained 6 bases not matched to a gene. This CDR3 contains 16 residues. Germline V CDR1 and CDR2: LNHNV, YYDKDF (reference sequence). CDR3 loop: CATSRLTSGGLDEQFF. CDR3 coding DNA: TGTGCCACCAGCAGACTGACTAGCGGGGGGCTCGATGAGCAGTTCTTC.

In its sample, this clone was seen once. The chain couples TRBV6-1 to TRBJ2-5; D not resolved. CDR1 is MNHNS and CDR2 is SASEGT in the germline V gene. The V end lost 2 bases, the J end lost 3 bases, and 7 bases lay between the germline ends. CDR3 size: 13 residues. The CDR3 spells CASSEYPKETQYF. In DNA, the CDR3 is TGTGCCAGCAGTGAATATCCCAAAGAGACCCAGTACTTC.